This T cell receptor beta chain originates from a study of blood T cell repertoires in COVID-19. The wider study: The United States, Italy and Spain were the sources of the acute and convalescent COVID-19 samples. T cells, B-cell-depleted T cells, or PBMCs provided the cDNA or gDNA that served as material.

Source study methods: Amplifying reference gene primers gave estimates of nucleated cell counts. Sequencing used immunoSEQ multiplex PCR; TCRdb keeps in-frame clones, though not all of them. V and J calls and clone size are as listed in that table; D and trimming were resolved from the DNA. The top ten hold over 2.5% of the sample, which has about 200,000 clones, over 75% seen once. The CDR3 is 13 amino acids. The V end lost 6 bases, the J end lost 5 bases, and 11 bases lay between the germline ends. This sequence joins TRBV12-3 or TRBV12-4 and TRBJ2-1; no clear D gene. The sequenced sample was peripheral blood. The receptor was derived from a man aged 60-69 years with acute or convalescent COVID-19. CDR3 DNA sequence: TGTGCCAGCAGGTACTTACCCAACAATGAGCAGTTCTTC. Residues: CASRYLPNNEQFF.